Listed below are T cell receptor beta chains from one sample, sequenced in a study of CD8 T cells in ankylosing spondylitis. MiXCR, run by TCRdb on the 5' RACE reads, gives a single entry per CDR3 protein. The table has approximately 300,000 distinct CDR3 sequences, 7.5% to 9% seen once. Sequencing was carried out using blood, either unsorted or a sorted T cell fraction (not recorded which). These receptors originate from a male donor with ankylosing spondylitis. Each CDR3 is given without its conserved first and last residue.

j_call,v_call,cdr3_aa
TRBJ2-2,TRBV6-1,ASSDWGGRRTGELF
TRBJ2-7,TRBV28,ASSLSGQRRYEQY
TRBJ2-2,TRBV9,ASSGRQVANTGELF
TRBJ2-7,TRBV2,ASSEAEQY
TRBJ2-1,TRBV18,ASSPAGGPGL
TRBJ2-3,TRBV29-1,SVEDSAGRTQY
TRBJ2-2,TRBV5-1,ASSSGTFANTGELF
TRBJ2-3,TRBV20-1,SARDITPEYPDTQY
TRBJ2-2,TRBV7-3,ASSLTVGGELF
TRBJ2-1,TRBV7-3,ASSLNRGRDNEQF
TRBJ1-4,TRBV7-8,ASSRETNEKLF
TRBJ2-2,TRBV10-3,AISENHSGELF
TRBJ2-5,TRBV5-1,ASSSSGQGAGETQY
TRBJ1-1,TRBV7-3,ASRPTHMNTEAF
TRBJ1-5,TRBV6-1,ASSRTGGGSNQPQH
TRBJ2-2,TRBV18,ASSPSPGVNTGELF
TRBJ1-5,TRBV6-4,ASCSRGDRGILSGQPQH
TRBJ2-3,TRBV6-2/TRBV6-3,ASSYSGIGPTDTQY
TRBJ1-1,TRBV29-1,SAWTQVNTEAF
TRBJ1-2,TRBV6-5,ASSYSGQGSNRDYGYT
TRBJ2-7,TRBV20-1,SAKGNEQY
TRBJ1-1,TRBV24-1,ATSDLGQGMGIDEAF
TRBJ1-1,TRBV19,ASSIRLGNTEAF
TRBJ2-2,TRBV5-5,ASSLLLAGAGELF